The 12 T cell receptor beta chains below come from one sample, sequenced in a study of early T cells in non-severe SARS-CoV-2 infection. From the 5' RACE reads, TCRdb called clonotypes with MiXCR, one entry per CDR3 protein. The data show about 66,000 distinct CDR3 sequences, around 8.7% seen once. Sequenced sample: whole blood. Receptor source: an adult who was a healthcare worker with PCR-confirmed SARS-CoV-2 infection or an uninfected control (not recorded which).

This clonotype came up a few times. The rearrangement links TRBV7-9 to TRBJ2-1; D uncertain. Germline CDR1 is SEHNR and CDR2 is FQNEAQ (reference sequence). CDR3 length: 14 amino acids. V lost 2 bases to trimming and J lost 8 bases, with 13 bases between them. DNA for the CDR3: TGTGCCAGCAGCTTATATCAGCTCCTGGATGAGCAGTTCTTC. This gives the protein CASSLYQLLDEQFF.

This clonotype has at least ten counts. This sequence joins TRBV20-1 and TRBJ2-2; D call uncertain. The V end lost 5 bases, the J end lost 1 base, and 8 bases lay between the germline ends. The CDR3 loop spans 13 amino acids. CDR1 and CDR2 from the germline V gene are DFQATT and SNEGSKA (reference sequence). CDR3 loop: CSARNLNTGELFF. Here the CDR3 DNA reads TGCAGTGCTCGGAACCTGAACACCGGGGAGCTGTTTTTT.

The V and J genes are TRBV27 and TRBJ2-1; no clear D gene. The CDR3 totals 14 residues. The V and J ends lost 3 bases and 4 bases respectively, with 10 bases between them. Germline CDR1 is MNHEY and CDR2 is SMNVEV (reference sequence). CDR3 nucleotides: TGTGCCAGCAGTTTTTACCATGGTTACAATGAGCAGTTCTTC. It yields the protein CASSFYHGYNEQFF.

This rearrangement joins TRBV28 to TRBJ2-2; the D is unclear. This CDR3 comprises 15 residues. Between the trimmed V and J ends, which lost 2 bases and 0 bases, there was a span of 7 bases. The germline gives CDR1 MDHEN, CDR2 SYDVKM. The CDR3 here is CASSLAGTNTGELFF. For the CDR3, the DNA is TGTGCCAGCAGTTTAGCAGGAACGAACACCGGGGAGCTGTTTTTT.

This clonotype was seen a handful of times. V usage is TRBV11-2 and J usage is TRBJ2-1, with TRBD2 as a possible D gene (6 bases). The CDR3 length is 12 residues. CDR1 SGHAT and CDR2 FQNNGV come from the germline V gene. V shed 0 bases and J shed 12 bases, with 9 bases lying between them. CDR3 sequence: CASSLDSLAQFF. CDR3 bases: TGTGCCAGCAGCTTAGACTCACTAGCGCAGTTCTTC. The full variable domain, its missing parts supplied by reference TRBV11-2 and TRBJ2-1, is EAGVAQSPRYKIIEKRQSVAFWCNPISGHATLYWYQQILGQGPKLLIQFQNNGVVDDSQLPKDRFSAERLKGVDSTLKIQPAKLEDSAVYLCASSLDSLAQFFGPGTRLTVL.

This clonotype was observed a few times. The chain carries TRBV20-1 and TRBJ2-1, with D possibly matching TRBD1 (8 bases). There are 13 residues in the CDR3. Looked up from germline, CDR1 is DFQATT and CDR2 is SNEGSKA (reference sequence). As DNA, the CDR3 is TGCAGCGCGGACAGGGAGGGTTACAATGAGCAGTTCTTC. Translation gives CSADREGYNEQFF.

The DNA for the CDR3 is TGTGCCAGCAGCTTAGTTGTGACGGGGGCGGGTATAGACAATGAGCAGTTCTTC. Protein: CASSLVVTGAGIDNEQFF. The V and J genes are TRBV11-2 and TRBJ2-1, with D tentatively TRBD1 or TRBD2 (6 bases each). Per germline, CDR1 SGHAT and CDR2 FQNNGV. The CDR3 covers 18 residues. Trimming left V 1 base short and J 5 bases short, with 21 bases between.

The rearrangement joins TRBV7-8 to TRBJ1-2; possible D gene TRBD1, 6 bases. Germline CDR1 reads SGHVS; CDR2 reads FQNEAQ. The CDR3 sequence is 15 residues long. The V gene lost 4 bases and the J gene lost 0 bases, with 12 bases spanning the gap. In DNA form, the CDR3 reads TGTGCCAGCAGCTCCATGGGGGGCCCTAACTATGGCTACACCTTC. This translates into CASSSMGGPNYGYTF.

This clonotype has just a few counts. V gene TRBV7-2 combines with J gene TRBJ1-4; maybe TRBD1 (5 bases). CDR1 SGHTA and CDR2 FQGNSA come from the germline V gene. V lost 4 bases, J lost 3 bases, and 15 bases lay in between. The CDR3 totals 16 residues. Here the CDR3 DNA reads TGTGCCAGCAGCTCGAGGGGATGGGGCTCTAATGAAAAACTGTTTTTT. Amino acid sequence: CASSSRGWGSNEKLFF.

V and J are TRBV21-1 and TRBJ2-1; the table's D call TRBD1 went unverified against the DNA. TRBV21-1 is termed a pseudogene. The CDR3 covers 13 residues. The CDR3 protein is CASSSPEWNEQFF. The CDR3 DNA reads as TGTGCCAGCAGCAGCCCGGAGTGGAATGAGCAGTTCTTC.

The chain uses TRBV28 and TRBJ2-1, with 7 bases that match TRBD2. The CDR3 length is 15 residues. Trimming cost V 1 base and J 4 bases; bases outside gene matches: 4. Germline CDR1 is MDHEN and CDR2 is SYDVKM. CDR3: CASSLLREWYNEQFF. CDR3 sequence (DNA): TGTGCCAGCAGTTTATTGCGGGAGTGGTACAATGAGCAGTTCTTC.

V and J are TRBV7-2 and TRBJ2-1; D is unclear. V was clipped by 5 bases and J by 3 bases, with 20 bases between them. CDR1 and CDR2 (germline): SGHTA, FQGNSA. The length of the CDR3 is 17 residues. The CDR3 sequence is CASSPILSSGGYNEQFF. The CDR3 DNA sequence: TGTGCCAGCAGCCCAATACTTAGCAGTGGTGGCTACAATGAGCAGTTCTTC.